The present entry profiles one T cell receptor beta chain with its context. Its antigen has not been determined. Within one base of it there is no much larger clone, and no base qualities were kept. The immunoSEQ Assay, a bias-controlled multiplex PCR, was used to amplify TCRbeta CDR3 regions from genomic DNA. The original pipeline was this. Nucleated cell counts per sample were estimated from amplification of reference gene primers within the assay. To quantify the absolute abundance of each unique TCRbeta CDR3 rearrangement, sequence reads were collapsed and filtered. Productive Simpson clonality was computed per sample as the square root of Simpson's diversity index over productive rearrangements. As stored in TCRdb, this immuneACCESS dataset retains in-frame rearrangements with V and J assigned. A fraction of the clones does not appear; measured against another copy, unresolved V genes explain less than half of the discrepancy, and the remainder lacks a known reason. V, J and clone size are those of that table, while D and trimming were read from the DNA. For this sample there are about 400,000 clones; around 86% appear just once. More than 1.4% of the sample is taken by the ten largest.

This record belongs to a study of blood T cell repertoires in COVID-19 (dated by TCRdb to about 2020). Study-level background: The collaborator samples originated in the United States, Italy and Spain and spanned the acute and convalescent phases of COVID-19. The material from the prospective study consisted of cDNA or gDNA derived from T cells, B-cell-depleted T cells, or PBMCs. Subjects who had been exposed to COVID-19, were actively infected with it, or had recovered from it provided the deeply sampled blood TCRbeta repertoires that made up the dataset. The repertoires were released in a freely available public database intended as a resource for research on the immune response to SARS-CoV-2. Samples came from the ongoing ImmuneRACE study (first 160 participants) plus 1,254 subjects from 6 global collaborators. A de-identified subject ID, COVID-19 status, age in years and sex were almost always included in the sample metadata. Where HLA class I and class II types were available, the types were taken from metadata supplied by the sample provider, not from assay-based typing.

Collaborating institutions collected whole blood in K2EDTA tubes following their own protocols. For TCRbeta analysis, collaborators shipped samples in one of three forms: frozen whole blood, isolated PBMCs, or DNA extracted from either of those sample types. Broad study findings and their caveats: The amount of clinical and demographic metadata varied by source and participant and was provided uncurated.

From the germline V gene, CDR1 is SGHDT and CDR2 is YYEEEE. For this chain, trimming is 1 base at the V end and 9 bases at the J end, and the number of junction bases without a gene match is 6. The CDR3 runs 15 amino acids, cysteine and phenylalanine included. CDR3 DNA is the only sequence kept; it has 45 bases, read in frame from the first base. The sequencing sample was made of peripheral blood. This receptor chain uses TRBV5-6 and TRBJ2-1, and TRBD1 matches 11 of the central bases. The TCR was taken from a woman in her thirties with active or convalescent COVID-19. In nucleotides, the sequence is TGTGCCAGCAGCTTGATGAGGGACAGGGGGGTTGAGCAGTTCTTC. Its coded protein is CASSLMRDRGVEQFF.